A single sample gave rise to the 18 T cell receptor beta chains below, sequenced in a study of T cell responses to AZD1222 COVID-19 vaccine. The assay was immunoSEQ multiplex PCR, and TCRdb's table has in-frame clones only and misses some. Among 95,000 to 100,000 clones listed, 70% to 85% were seen once. This sample comprised peripheral blood, obtained 28 days after the second AZD1222 dose. The receptors were gathered from an adult who received the AZD1222 COVID-19 vaccine.

This clone appeared a single time. The rearrangement links TRBV5-1 to TRBJ2-2; 8 bases map to TRBD2. Germline loops: CDR1 SGHRS, CDR2 YFSETQ. The CDR3 covers 15 residues. V gave up 1 base and J gave up 4 bases; unmatched junction bases: 3. The CDR3: CASSLQRGSTGELFF. The CDR3 DNA sequence: TGCGCCAGCAGCTTGCAGCGGGGGTCCACCGGGGAGCTGTTTTTT.

The V gene is TRBV7-9, the J gene TRBJ2-3; no clear D gene. V was pared by 0 bases and J by 1 base, with 5 bases between. The germline gives CDR1 SEHNR, CDR2 FQNEAQ (reference sequence). The CDR3 extends over 14 amino acids. CDR3 DNA sequence: TGTGCCAGCAGCTTAGCATCCGGCACAGATACGCAGTATTTT. The encoded protein is CASSLASGTDTQYF.

The rearrangement links TRBV18 to TRBJ2-7; tentative D call: TRBD2 (6 bases). Germline lookup yields CDR1 KGHSH and CDR2 LQKENI. The CDR3 covers 15 residues. V dropped 3 bases and J dropped 2 bases, with 14 bases sitting between them. The DNA of the CDR3 is TGTGCCAGCTCACCGCCCGGGACTCCTGCCTACGAGCAGTACTTC. Translating gives CASSPPGTPAYEQYF. The full variable domain, with the rest looked up from reference TRBV18 and TRBJ2-7, is NAGVMQNPRHLVRRRGQEARLRCSPMKGHSHVYWYRQLPEEGLKFMVYLQKENIIDESGMPKERFSAEFPKEGPSILRIQQVVRGDSAAYFCASSPPGTPAYEQYFGPGTRLTVT.

This clone was observed a handful of times. The chain couples TRBV6-5 to TRBJ2-7, with TRBD2 matching over 8 bases. The CDR3 extends over 14 amino acids. Germline V gene data show CDR1 as MNHEY and CDR2 as SVGAGI. With 8 bases clipped from V and 3 bases from J, the junction kept 9 bases outside the gene matches. The CDR3 region has the DNA TGTGCCAGCGGCTTAGCGGGGTTCGGCTACGAGCAGTACTTC. It specifies CASGLAGFGYEQYF.

The genes are TRBV9 and TRBJ2-1, with D maybe TRBD1 (5 bases). There are 17 residues in the CDR3. Trimming left V 4 bases short and J 6 bases short, with 23 bases between. CDR1 is SGDLS and CDR2 is YYNGEE in the germline V gene. The CDR3 is CASSHPKTEQPSNEQFF. The CDR3 DNA follows: TGTGCCAGCAGCCATCCAAAGACAGAACAGCCCTCCAATGAGCAGTTCTTC. Drawing the rest from reference TRBV9 and TRBJ2-1, the complete variable domain is DSGVTQTPKHLITATGQRVTLRCSPRSGDLSVYWYQQSLDQGLQFLIQYYNGEERAKGNILERFSAQQFPDLHSELNLSSLELGDSALYFCASSHPKTEQPSNEQFFGPGTRLTVL.

V gene TRBV18 combines with J gene TRBJ1-1, with 7 nucleotides matching TRBD1. J gave up 3 bases and V 6 bases, and 4 bases lay outside the gene matches. CDR1 KGHSH and CDR2 LQKENI come from the germline V gene. The CDR3 is 13 residues long. The CDR3, as DNA: TGTGCCAGCTCCGGGACAGAGGACACTGAAGCTTTCTTT. Encoded protein: CASSGTEDTEAFF.

As regards this clone: Being one base from a much bigger clone, this may be a read error. Different DNA sequences within this sample yield the same CDR3. This CDR3 is CASSPGGYGYTF. The CDR3 nucleotides are TGTGCCAGCAGCCCGGGGGGCTATGGCTACACCTTC. The chain combines TRBV7-9 with TRBJ1-2; the D gene is possibly TRBD1 (5 bases). This CDR3 region has 12 residues. The germline CDR1 and CDR2 sequences are SEHNR and FQNEAQ (reference sequence). The V end was cut by 5 bases, the J end by 4 bases, with 8 bases between.

Only a few counts were recorded for this clone. V is TRBV11-3 and J is TRBJ2-1; perhaps TRBD2 as D (6 bases). Germline V gives CDR1 SGHNT, CDR2 YENEEA. V was pared by 1 base and J by 2 bases, with 9 bases between. This CDR3 comprises 15 residues. The CDR3 sequence is CASSLGGEAYNEQFF. The CDR3 DNA sequence: TGTGCCAGCAGCTTAGGGGGGGAAGCCTACAATGAGCAGTTCTTC. The variable domain in full, with the rest retrieved from reference TRBV11-3 and TRBJ2-1, is EAGVVQSPRYKIIEKKQPVAFWCNPISGHNTLYWYLQNLGQGPELLIRYENEEAVDDSQLPKDRFSAERLKGVDSTLKIQPAELGDSAVYLCASSLGGEAYNEQFFGPGTRLTVL.

This clone was seen once. The CDR3 is CASSQEVLVPGELFF. In DNA form, the CDR3 reads TGCGCCAGCAGCCAAGAAGTCCTAGTCCCCGGGGAGCTGTTTTTT. The chain has TRBV4-3 and TRBJ2-2; D remains ambiguous. CDR3 length equals 15 residues. Germline V gene sequence: CDR1 LGHNA, CDR2 YSLEER. Trimming took 0 bases from V and 6 from J, leaving 11 bases between them.

The V call is TRBV19, the J call TRBJ1-1; D might be TRBD1 (6 bases). The CDR3 has 14 residues. Per the germline V gene, CDR1 is LNHDA and CDR2 is SQIVND (reference sequence). V shed 3 bases and J shed 2 bases, with 10 bases lying between them. CDR3 bases: TGTGCCAGTAGTATCAGGACAGTTAACACTGAAGCTTTCTTT. Translation: CASSIRTVNTEAFF.

The chain employs TRBV19 and TRBJ1-2, with 8 bases identical to TRBD1. Germline V gene sequence: CDR1 LNHDA, CDR2 SQIVND (reference sequence). The trim removed 5 bases at V and 4 bases at J, leaving 6 bases unmatched. The CDR3 sequence is 14 residues long. CDR3 residues: CASSYAGGLYGYTF. The CDR3, as DNA: TGTGCCAGTAGTTACGCAGGGGGCCTCTATGGCTACACCTTC.

This chain joins TRBV12-5 and TRBJ1-6, with a possible D match to TRBD1 (6 bases). There are 13 residues in the CDR3. The ends were cut back, 0 bases at V and 9 bases at J, with 6 bases in the middle. Germline V gene lookup returns CDR1 LGHNT and CDR2 FRNRAP. In DNA form, the CDR3 reads TGTGCTAGTGGTTTGGTACAGGGTTCACCCCTCCACTTT. The encoded protein is CASGLVQGSPLHF.

This sequence joins TRBV18 and TRBJ1-3; the D is unclear. This CDR3 is 17 amino acids long. Germline-derived CDR1 and CDR2 are KGHSH and LQKENI. Trimming removed 3 bases at V and 0 bases at J, with 15 bases between. The CDR3 DNA sequence: TGTGCCAGCTCACCGGCTCCACCTACCGTCTCTGGAAACACCATATATTTT. Its protein product is CASSPAPPTVSGNTIYF.

The J gene is TRBJ1-3, the V gene TRBV5-5; D gene uncertain. Germline CDR1 is SGHKS and CDR2 is YYEKEE (reference sequence). Trimming took 2 bases from V and 0 from J, leaving 6 bases between them. The CDR3 covers 14 residues. The CDR3 DNA is TGTGCCAGCAGCTTTAGGAACTCTGGAAACACCATATATTTT. Translation: CASSFRNSGNTIYF.

This sequence joins TRBV7-6 and TRBJ1-5; 8 bases map to TRBD1. The CDR3 totals 13 residues. Germline values: CDR1 SGHVS, CDR2 FNYEAQ. The ends lost 5 bases at V and 5 bases at J; junction bases unmatched: 2. CDR3 sequence (DNA): TGTGCCAGCAGCGTACAGGGGGATCAGCCCCAGCATTTT. It yields the protein CASSVQGDQPQHF.

The chain is built from TRBV10-2 and TRBJ1-2, with D hard to call. There are 15 residues in the CDR3. The germline V and J ends were trimmed by 0 bases and 8 bases, with 16 bases remaining between them. Germline CDR1 WSHSY, CDR2 SAAADI. The CDR3 nucleotides read TGCGCCAGCAGTGAGTCGATTTGGGGTTCTGGGGGCTACACCTTC. It yields the protein CASSESIWGSGGYTF.

V and J are TRBV7-9 and TRBJ1-1, with a tentative D call TRBD1 (5 bases). CDR3 length equals 14 residues. Trimming pared 1 base from V and 3 bases from J, leaving 9 bases between. The V gene's germline CDR1 is SEHNR and CDR2 FQNEAQ (reference sequence). CDR3: CASSLGQGYTEAFF. The DNA for the CDR3 is TGTGCCAGCAGCTTAGGGCAGGGATACACTGAAGCTTTCTTT.

J is TRBJ2-2 and V is TRBV6-1, with unresolved D. Trimming took off 3 bases at V and 0 bases at J, with 11 bases between the two ends. The CDR3 is made up of 16 amino acids. Germline loops: CDR1 MNHNS, CDR2 SASEGT. The CDR3 DNA is TGTGCCAGCAGTGAGTACGGCTACTCGAACACCGGGGAGCTGTTTTTT. Translation gives CASSEYGYSNTGELFF.